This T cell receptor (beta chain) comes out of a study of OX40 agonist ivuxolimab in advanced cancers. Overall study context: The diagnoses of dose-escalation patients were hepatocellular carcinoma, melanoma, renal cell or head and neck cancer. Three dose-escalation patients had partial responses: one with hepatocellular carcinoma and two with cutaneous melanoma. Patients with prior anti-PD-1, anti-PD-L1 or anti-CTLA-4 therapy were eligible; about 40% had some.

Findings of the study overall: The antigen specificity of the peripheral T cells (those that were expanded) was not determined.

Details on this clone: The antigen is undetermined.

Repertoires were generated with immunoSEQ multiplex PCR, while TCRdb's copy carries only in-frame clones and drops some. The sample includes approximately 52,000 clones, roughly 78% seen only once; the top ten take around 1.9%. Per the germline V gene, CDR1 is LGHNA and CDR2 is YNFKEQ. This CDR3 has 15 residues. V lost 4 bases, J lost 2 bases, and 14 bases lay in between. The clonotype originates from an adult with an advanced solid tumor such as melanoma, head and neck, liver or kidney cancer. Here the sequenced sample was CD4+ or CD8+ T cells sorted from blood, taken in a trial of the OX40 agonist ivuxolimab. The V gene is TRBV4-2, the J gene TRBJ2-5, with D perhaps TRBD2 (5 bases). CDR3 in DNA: TGTGCCAGCAGCCGGACTGGCGGCGAACAAGAGACCCAGTACTTC. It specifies CASSRTGGEQETQYF.